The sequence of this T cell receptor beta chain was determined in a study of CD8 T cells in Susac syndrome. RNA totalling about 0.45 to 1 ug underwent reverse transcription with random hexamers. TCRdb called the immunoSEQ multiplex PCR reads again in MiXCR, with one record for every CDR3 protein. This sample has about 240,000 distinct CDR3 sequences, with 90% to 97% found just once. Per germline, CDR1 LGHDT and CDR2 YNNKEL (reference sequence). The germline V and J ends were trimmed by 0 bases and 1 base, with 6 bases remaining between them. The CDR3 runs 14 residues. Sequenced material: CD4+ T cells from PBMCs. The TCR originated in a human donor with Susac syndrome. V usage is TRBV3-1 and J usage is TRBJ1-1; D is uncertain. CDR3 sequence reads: CASSQDSGNTEAFF. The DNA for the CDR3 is TGTGCCAGCAGCCAAGATTCAGGGAACACTGAAGCTTTCTTT.